This T cell receptor (beta chain) emerged from a study of neoadjuvant anti-PD-1 for oral cavity cancer. CDR1 is KGHSH and CDR2 is LQKENI in the germline V gene. J was trimmed by 8 bases and V by 1 base; bases with no gene match: 11. The CDR3 sequence is 16 residues long. The time point here: after neoadjuvant nivolumab, at surgical resection. Profiling relied on immunoSEQ multiplex PCR, and the TCRdb table lists in-frame clones only, not all of them. The data hold almost 8,500 clones, with 70% observed a single time. The source material was PBMCs, sampled after nivolumab (anti-PD-1) treatment. This TCR derives from a person between 35 and 79 years old with oral cavity squamous cell carcinoma. The chain recombines TRBV18 with TRBJ1-2; 9 nucleotides align to TRBD1. The DNA of the CDR3 is TGTGCCAGCTCACCACGCGAAGGACAGGGGCGAGGAGGCTACACCTTC. Translating it yields CASSPREGQGRGGYTF.